This T cell receptor beta chain is from a study of post-analysis software for immune sequencing data. General study points: Controls showed lower frequencies than patients for roughly five TRBV segments, and TRBV5-6, TRBV5-1 and TRBV20-1 were among these.

Unique-molecular-identifier-tagged TCR beta cDNA libraries were used. TCRdb independently ran MiXCR on the PCR reads; one entry per CDR3 protein. The data contain 500,000 to 600,000 distinct CDR3 sequences, 44% of them singletons. As regards this clonotype: Its specificity is unknown.

The V gene lost 10 bases and the J gene lost 0 bases, with 16 bases spanning the gap. The CDR3 totals 14 residues. CDR1 is SNHLY and CDR2 is FYNNEI in the germline V gene. Sequencing input: blood. This sequence originates from a girl under 18 with multiple sclerosis. This chain uses TRBV2 with TRBJ2-7; tentatively, D is TRBD2 (7 bases). The CDR3 spells CATSGGGGSYEQYF. DNA of the CDR3: TGTGCCACCTCTGGGGGCGGGGGCTCCTACGAGCAGTACTTC.